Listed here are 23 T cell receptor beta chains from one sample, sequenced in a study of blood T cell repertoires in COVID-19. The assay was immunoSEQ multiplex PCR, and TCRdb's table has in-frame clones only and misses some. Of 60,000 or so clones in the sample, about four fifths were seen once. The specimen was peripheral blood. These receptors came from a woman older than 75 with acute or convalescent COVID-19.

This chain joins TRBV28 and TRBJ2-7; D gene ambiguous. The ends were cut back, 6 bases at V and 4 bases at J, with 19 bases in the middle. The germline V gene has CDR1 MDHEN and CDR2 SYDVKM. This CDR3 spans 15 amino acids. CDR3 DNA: TGTGCCAGCAGCGATAGTTGGGCTTACCAGTACGAGCAGTACTTC. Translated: CASSDSWAYQYEQYF.

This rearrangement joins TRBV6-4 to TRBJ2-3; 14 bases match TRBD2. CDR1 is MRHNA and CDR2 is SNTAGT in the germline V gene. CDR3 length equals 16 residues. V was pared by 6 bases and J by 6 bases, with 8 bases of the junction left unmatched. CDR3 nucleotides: TGTGCCAGCAGCGCGACTAGCGGGGGGGCATCGGATACGCAGTATTTT. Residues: CASSATSGGASDTQYF.

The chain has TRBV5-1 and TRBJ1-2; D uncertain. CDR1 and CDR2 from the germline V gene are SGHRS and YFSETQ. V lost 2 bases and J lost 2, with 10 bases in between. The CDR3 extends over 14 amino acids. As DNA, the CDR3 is TGCGCCAGCAGCTTAACAGTTGGCAACTATGGCTACACCTTC. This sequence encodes CASSLTVGNYGYTF.

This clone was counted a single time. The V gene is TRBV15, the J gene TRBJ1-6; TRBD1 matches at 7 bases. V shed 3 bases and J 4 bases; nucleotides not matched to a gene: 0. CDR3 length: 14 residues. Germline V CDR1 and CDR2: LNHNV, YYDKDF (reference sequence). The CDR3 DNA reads TGTGCCACCAGCAGGGGACAGTATAATTCACCCCTCCACTTT. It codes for CATSRGQYNSPLHF.

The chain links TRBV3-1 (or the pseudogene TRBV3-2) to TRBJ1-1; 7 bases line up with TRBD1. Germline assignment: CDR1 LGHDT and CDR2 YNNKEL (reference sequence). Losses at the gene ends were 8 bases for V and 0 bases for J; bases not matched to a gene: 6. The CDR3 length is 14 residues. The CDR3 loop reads CASRRGQMNTEAFF. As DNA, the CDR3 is TGTGCCAGCCGGCGGGGACAGATGAACACTGAAGCTTTCTTT.

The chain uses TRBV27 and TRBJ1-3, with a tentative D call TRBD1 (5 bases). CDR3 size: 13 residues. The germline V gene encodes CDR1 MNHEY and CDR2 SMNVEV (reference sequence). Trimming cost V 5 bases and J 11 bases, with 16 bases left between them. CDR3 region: CASSPRGRASIYF. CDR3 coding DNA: TGTGCCAGCAGTCCCCGGGGGAGGGCTTCCATATATTTT.

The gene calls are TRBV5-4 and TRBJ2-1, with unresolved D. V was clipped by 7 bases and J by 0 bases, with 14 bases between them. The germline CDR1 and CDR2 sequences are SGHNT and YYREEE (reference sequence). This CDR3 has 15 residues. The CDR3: CASGPGASSYNEQFF. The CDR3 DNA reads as TGTGCCAGCGGTCCCGGAGCGAGCTCCTACAATGAGCAGTTCTTC.

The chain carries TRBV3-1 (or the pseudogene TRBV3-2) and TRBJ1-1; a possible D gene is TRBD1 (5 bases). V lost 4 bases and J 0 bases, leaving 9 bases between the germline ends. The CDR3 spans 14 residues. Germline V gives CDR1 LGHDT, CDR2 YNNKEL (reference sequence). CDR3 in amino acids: CASSPPTVNTEAFF. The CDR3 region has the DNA TGTGCCAGCAGCCCGCCGACAGTGAACACTGAAGCTTTCTTT.

Here the CDR3 DNA reads TGTGCCAGCAGTGAATTTGGGCCCCGGCACTTT. Its translation is CASSEFGPRHF. This chain connects TRBV6-1 to TRBJ1-6; D call uncertain. CDR3 size: 11 residues. Germline lookup yields CDR1 MNHNS and CDR2 SASEGT. The V end lost 2 bases, the J end lost 19 bases, and 12 bases lay between the germline ends.

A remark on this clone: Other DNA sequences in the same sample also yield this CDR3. The DNA of the CDR3 is TGTGCCAGCAGCCGGGACAGGGTGGTCACTGAAGCTTTCTTT. Encoded protein: CASSRDRVVTEAFF. The rearrangement uses TRBV28 and TRBJ1-1; 9 bases agree with TRBD1. After removal of 6 bases from V and 4 bases from J, the junction contained 6 bases not matched to a gene. CDR1 and CDR2 (germline): MDHEN, SYDVKM. The CDR3 runs to 14 residues.

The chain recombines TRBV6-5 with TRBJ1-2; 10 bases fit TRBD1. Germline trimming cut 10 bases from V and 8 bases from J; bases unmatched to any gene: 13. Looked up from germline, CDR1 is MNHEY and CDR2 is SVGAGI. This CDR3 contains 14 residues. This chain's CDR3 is CATHRTGGMEGYTF. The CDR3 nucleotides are TGTGCCACCCATCGGACAGGGGGAATGGAGGGCTACACCTTC.

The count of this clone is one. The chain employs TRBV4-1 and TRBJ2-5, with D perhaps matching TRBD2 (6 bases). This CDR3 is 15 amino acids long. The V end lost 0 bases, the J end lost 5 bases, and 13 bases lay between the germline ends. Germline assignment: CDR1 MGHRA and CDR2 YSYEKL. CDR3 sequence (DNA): TGCGCCAGCAGCCAAGATATCGGGCTAGCGGAGACCCAGTACTTC. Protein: CASSQDIGLAETQYF.

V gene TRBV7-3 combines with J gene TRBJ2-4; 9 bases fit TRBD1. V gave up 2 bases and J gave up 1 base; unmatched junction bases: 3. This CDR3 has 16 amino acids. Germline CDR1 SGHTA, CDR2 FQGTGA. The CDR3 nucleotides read TGTGCCAGCAGCTTAGGACAGGGGAGGGCCAAAAACATTCAGTACTTC. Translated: CASSLGQGRAKNIQYF.

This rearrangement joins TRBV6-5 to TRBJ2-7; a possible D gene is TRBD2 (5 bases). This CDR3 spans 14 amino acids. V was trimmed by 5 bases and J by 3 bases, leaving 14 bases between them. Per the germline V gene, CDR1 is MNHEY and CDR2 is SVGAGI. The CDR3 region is CASSTSRGYYEQYF. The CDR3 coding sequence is TGTGCCAGCAGTACATCACGAGGGTACTACGAGCAGTACTTC.

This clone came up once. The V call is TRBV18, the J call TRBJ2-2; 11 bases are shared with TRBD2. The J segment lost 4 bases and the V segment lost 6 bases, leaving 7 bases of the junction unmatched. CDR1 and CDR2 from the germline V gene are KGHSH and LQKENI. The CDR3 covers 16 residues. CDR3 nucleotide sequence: TGTGCCAGCTCGCTACTAGCGGGGGCCCCCACCGGGGAGCTGTTTTTT. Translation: CASSLLAGAPTGELFF.

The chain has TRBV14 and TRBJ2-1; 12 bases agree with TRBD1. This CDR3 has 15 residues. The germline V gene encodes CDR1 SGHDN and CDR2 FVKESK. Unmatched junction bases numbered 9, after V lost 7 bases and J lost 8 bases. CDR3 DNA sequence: TGTGCCAGCACCCGGGACAGGGGGCGCATCGATGAGCAGTTCTTC. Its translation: CASTRDRGRIDEQFF.

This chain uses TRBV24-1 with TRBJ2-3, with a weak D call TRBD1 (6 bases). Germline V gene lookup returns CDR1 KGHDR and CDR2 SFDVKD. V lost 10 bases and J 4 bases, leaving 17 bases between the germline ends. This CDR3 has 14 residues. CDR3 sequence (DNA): TGTGCCACAGGGGCCAGGGGAAGTGCAGATACGCAGTATTTT. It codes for CATGARGSADTQYF.

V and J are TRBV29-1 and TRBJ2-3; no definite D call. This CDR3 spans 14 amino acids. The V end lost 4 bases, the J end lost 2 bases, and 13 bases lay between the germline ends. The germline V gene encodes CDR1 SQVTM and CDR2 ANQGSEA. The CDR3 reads CSVADWVFTDTQYF. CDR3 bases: TGCAGCGTTGCCGACTGGGTCTTCACAGATACGCAGTATTTT.

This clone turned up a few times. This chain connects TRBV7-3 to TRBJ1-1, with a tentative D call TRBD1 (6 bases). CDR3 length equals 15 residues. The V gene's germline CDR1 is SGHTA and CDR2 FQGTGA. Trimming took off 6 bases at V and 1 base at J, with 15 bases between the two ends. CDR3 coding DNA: TGTGCCAGCAGTTTCACAGGGTACGGGAACACTGAAGCTTTCTTT. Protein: CASSFTGYGNTEAFF.

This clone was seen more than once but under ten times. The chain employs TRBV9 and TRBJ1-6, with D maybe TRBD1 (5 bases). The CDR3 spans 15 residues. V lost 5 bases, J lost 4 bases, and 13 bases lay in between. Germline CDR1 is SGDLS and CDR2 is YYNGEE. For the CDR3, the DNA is TGTGCCAGCAGGCCTAGCGACAGTTATAATTCACCCCTCCACTTT. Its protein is CASRPSDSYNSPLHF.

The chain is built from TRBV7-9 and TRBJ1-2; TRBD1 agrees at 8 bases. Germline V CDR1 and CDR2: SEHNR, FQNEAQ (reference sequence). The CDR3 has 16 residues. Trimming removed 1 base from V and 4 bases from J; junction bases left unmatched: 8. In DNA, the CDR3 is TGTGCCAGCAGCTTAGTCCTGACAGGGGAGACCTATGGCTACACCTTC. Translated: CASSLVLTGETYGYTF.

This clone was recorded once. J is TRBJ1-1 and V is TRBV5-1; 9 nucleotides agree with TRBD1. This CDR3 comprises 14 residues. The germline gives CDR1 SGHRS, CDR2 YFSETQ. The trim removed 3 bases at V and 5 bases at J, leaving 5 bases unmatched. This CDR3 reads CASSSGTGKTEAFF. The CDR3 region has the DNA TGCGCCAGCAGCTCCGGGACAGGGAAAACTGAAGCTTTCTTT.

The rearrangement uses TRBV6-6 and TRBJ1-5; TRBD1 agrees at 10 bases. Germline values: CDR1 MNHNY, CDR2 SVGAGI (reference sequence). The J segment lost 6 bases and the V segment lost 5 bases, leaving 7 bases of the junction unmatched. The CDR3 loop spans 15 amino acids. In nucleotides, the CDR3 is TGTGCCAGCAGTCCCCAGGGACAGGGGACTCAGCCCCAGCATTTT. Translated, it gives CASSPQGQGTQPQHF.